The clone carrying this T cell receptor beta chain was found a few times. Its matching antigen is unknown. The data are from a study of tumor and adjacent non-tumor tissue in lung cancer. Whole-study context: Patients comprised eleven to twelve adenocarcinoma, a couple of squamous cell carcinoma and 1 small cell lung cancer.

Overall study results and limits: Significantly higher TCR diversity was found in tumor than normal lung.

No cell sorting was done before RNA was extracted from the tissue. Looked up from germline, CDR1 is MNHNY and CDR2 is SVGAGI (reference sequence). The CDR3 runs 12 residues. V lost 6 bases and J 4 bases, leaving 7 bases between the germline ends. A modified ARM-PCR protocol with three rounds of nested PCR amplified TCRbeta. TCRdb reprocessed the multiplex PCR reads with MiXCR, giving one entry per CDR3 protein. The table lists some 120,000 distinct CDR3 sequences, about 66% of them singletons. This TCR was recovered from a man aged 25-45 years with non-small cell lung cancer. The sample was lung tumor tissue. V and J are TRBV6-6 and TRBJ1-3, with a weak D call TRBD1 (5 bases). CDR3 residues: CASRAGGNTIYF. The CDR3 DNA reads TGTGCCAGCAGGGCAGGGGGAAACACCATATATTTT.